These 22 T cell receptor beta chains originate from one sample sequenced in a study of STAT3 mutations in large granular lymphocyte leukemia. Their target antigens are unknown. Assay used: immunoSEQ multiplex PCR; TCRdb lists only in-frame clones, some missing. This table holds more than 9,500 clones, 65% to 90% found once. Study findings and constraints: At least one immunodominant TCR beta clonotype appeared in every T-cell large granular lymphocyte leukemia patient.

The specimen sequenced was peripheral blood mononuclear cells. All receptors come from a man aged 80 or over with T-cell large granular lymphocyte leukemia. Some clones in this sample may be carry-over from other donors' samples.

CDR3 sequence: CASSETGTREETQYF. CDR3 bases: TGTGCCAGCAGCGAGACCGGGACTAGGGAAGAGACCCAGTACTTC. This chain joins TRBV2 and TRBJ2-5; TRBD2 matches at 8 bases. V lost 6 bases, J lost 3 bases, and 9 bases stayed unmatched. Germline loops: CDR1 SNHLY, CDR2 FYNNEI. There are 15 residues in the CDR3.

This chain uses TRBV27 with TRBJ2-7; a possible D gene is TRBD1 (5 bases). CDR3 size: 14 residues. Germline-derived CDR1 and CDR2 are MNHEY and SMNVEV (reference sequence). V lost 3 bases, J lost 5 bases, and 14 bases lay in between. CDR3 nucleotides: TGTGCCAGCAGTTTCGCGGCAGGGATCGACGAGCAGTACTTC. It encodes CASSFAAGIDEQYF.

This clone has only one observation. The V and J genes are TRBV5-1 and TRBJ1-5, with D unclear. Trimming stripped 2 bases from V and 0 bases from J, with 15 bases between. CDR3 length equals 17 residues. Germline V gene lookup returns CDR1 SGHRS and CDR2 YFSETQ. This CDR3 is CASSLVPGQNSNQPQHF. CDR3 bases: TGCGCCAGCAGCTTAGTCCCAGGCCAAAATAGCAATCAGCCCCAGCATTTT.

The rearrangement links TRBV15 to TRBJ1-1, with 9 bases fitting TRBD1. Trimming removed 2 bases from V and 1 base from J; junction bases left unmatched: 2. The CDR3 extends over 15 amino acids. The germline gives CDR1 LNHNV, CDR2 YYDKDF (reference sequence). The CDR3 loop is CATSRPGQGNTEAFF. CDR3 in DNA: TGTGCCACCAGCAGACCGGGACAGGGGAACACTGAAGCTTTCTTT.

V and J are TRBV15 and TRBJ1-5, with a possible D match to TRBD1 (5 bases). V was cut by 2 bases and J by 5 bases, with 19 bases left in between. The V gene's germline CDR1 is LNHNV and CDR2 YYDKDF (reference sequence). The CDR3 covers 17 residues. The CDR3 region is CATSRFQGSQKDQPQHF. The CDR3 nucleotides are TGTGCCACCAGCAGATTTCAGGGTTCACAAAAGGATCAGCCCCAGCATTTT.

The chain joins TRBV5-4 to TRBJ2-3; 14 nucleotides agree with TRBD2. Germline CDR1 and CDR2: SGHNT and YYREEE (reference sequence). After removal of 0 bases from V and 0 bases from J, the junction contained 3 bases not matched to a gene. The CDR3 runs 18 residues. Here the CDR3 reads CASSLGGLAGASTDTQYF. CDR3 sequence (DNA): TGTGCCAGCAGCTTGGGGGGACTAGCGGGGGCGAGCACAGATACGCAGTATTTT. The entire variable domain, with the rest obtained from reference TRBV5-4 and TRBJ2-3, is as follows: ETGVTQSPTHLIKTRGQQVTLRCSSQSGHNTVSWYQQALGQGPQFIFQYYREEENGRGNFPPRFSGLQFPNYSSELNVNALELDDSALYLCASSLGGLAGASTDTQYFGPGTRLTVL.

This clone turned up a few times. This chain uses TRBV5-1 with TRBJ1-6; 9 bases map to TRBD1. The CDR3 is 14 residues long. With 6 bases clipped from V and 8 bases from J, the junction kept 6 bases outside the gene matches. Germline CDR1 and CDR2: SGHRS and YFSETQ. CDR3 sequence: CASTLGQGDSPLHF. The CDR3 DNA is TGCGCCAGCACCCTGGGACAGGGAGATTCACCCCTCCACTTT.

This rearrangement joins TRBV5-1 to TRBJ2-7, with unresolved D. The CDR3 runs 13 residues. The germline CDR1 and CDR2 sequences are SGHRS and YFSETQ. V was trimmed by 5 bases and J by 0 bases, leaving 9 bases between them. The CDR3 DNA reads TGCGCCAGCAGTGACCCTACCTCCTACGAGCAGTACTTC. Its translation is CASSDPTSYEQYF.

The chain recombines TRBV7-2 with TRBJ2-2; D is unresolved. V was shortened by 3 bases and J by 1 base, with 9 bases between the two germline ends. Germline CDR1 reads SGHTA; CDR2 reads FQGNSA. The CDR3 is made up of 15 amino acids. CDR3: CASSFLKGNTGELFF. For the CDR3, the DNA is TGTGCCAGCAGCTTTTTGAAGGGGAACACCGGGGAGCTGTTTTTT.

DNA of the CDR3: TGCGCCAGCAGCCAAGTTTCCCTACTGTCTGGTAGGGCAGCTTTCTTT. This encodes CASSQVSLLSGRAAFF. The chain couples TRBV4-3 to TRBJ1-1, with no clear D. Germline V gene sequence: CDR1 LGHNA, CDR2 YSLEER. Trimming cost V 1 base and J 10 bases, with 22 bases left between them. The CDR3 totals 16 residues.

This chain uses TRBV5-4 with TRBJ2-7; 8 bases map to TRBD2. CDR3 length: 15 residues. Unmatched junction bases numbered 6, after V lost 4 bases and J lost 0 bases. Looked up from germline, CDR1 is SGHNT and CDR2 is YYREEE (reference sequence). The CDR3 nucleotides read TGTGCCAGCAGCGCCCCAGCGGGGGACTCCTACGAGCAGTACTTC. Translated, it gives CASSAPAGDSYEQYF.

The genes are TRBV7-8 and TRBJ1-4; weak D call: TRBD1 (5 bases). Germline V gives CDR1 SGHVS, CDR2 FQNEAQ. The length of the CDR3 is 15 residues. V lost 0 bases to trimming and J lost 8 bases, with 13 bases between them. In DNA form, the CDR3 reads TGTGCCAGCAGCTTAGCGGGCGGGGCGCGGGAAAAACTGTTTTTT. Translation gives CASSLAGGAREKLFF.

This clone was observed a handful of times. The CDR3: CASSLGLAVRSYEQYF. The CDR3 region has the DNA TGTGCCAGCAGTCTAGGACTAGCGGTTAGGTCCTACGAGCAGTACTTC. The J gene is TRBJ2-7, the V gene TRBV5-6; 10 positions agree with TRBD2. Losses at the gene ends were 5 bases for V and 1 base for J; bases not matched to a gene: 9. CDR3 length equals 16 residues. Germline-derived CDR1 and CDR2 are SGHDT and YYEEEE.

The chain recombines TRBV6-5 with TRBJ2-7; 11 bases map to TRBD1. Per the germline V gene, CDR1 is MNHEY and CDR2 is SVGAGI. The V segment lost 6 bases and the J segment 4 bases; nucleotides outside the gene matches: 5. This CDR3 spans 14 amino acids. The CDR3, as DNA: TGTGCCAGCAGGCCGGGACAGGGGGTATACGAGCAGTACTTC. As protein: CASRPGQGVYEQYF.

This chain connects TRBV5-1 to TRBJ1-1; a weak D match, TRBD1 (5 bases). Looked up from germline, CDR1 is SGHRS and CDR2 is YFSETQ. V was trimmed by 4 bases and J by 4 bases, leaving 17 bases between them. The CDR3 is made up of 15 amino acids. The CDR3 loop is CASSNLLGTPTEAFF. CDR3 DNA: TGCGCCAGCAGCAACCTATTAGGGACCCCCACTGAAGCTTTCTTT.

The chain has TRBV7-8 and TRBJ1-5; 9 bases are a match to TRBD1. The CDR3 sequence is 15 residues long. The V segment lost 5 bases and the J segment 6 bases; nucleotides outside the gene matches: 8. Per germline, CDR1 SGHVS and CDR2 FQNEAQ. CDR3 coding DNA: TGTGCCAGCAGCAGGGACAGGGTTTTTCGTCAGCCCCAGCATTTT. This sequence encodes CASSRDRVFRQPQHF.

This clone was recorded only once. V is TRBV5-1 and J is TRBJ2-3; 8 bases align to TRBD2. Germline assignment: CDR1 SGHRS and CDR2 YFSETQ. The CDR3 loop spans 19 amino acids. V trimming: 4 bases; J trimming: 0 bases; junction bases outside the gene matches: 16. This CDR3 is CASSPGVGVPGGSTDTQYF. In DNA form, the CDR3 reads TGCGCCAGCAGCCCCGGGGTAGGGGTTCCGGGGGGGAGCACAGATACGCAGTATTTT.

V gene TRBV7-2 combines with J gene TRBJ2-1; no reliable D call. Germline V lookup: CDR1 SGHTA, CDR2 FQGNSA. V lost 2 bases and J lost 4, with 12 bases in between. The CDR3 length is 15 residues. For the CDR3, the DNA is TGTGCCAGCAGCTTAAGGACCAATCCATACAATGAGCAGTTCTTC. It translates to CASSLRTNPYNEQFF.

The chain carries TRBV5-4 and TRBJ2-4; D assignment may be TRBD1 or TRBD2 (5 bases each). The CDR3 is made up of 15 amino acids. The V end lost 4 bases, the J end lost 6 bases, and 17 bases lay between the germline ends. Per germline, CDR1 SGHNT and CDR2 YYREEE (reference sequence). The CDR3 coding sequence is TGTGCCAGCAGCGCGATAGGGGACCTTGGAAACATTCAGTACTTC. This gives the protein CASSAIGDLGNIQYF.

This CDR3 is CASSRDRTYYEQYF. In DNA, the CDR3 is TGTGCCAGCAGCCGGGACCGGACCTACTACGAGCAGTACTTC. The V and J genes are TRBV6-6 and TRBJ2-7; the D call may be TRBD1 or TRBD2 (5 bases each). The germline CDR1 and CDR2 sequences are MNHNY and SVGAGI (reference sequence). Trimming shortened V by 6 bases and J by 3 bases, and 15 bases separated the two germline ends. The CDR3 is 14 residues long.

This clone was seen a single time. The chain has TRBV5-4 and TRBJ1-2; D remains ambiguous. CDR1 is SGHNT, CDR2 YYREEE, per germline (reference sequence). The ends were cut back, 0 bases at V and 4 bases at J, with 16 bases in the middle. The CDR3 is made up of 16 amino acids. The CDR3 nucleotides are TGTGCCAGCAGCTTGGTTTGGGGTGTTGATGGCTATGGCTACACCTTC. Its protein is CASSLVWGVDGYGYTF.

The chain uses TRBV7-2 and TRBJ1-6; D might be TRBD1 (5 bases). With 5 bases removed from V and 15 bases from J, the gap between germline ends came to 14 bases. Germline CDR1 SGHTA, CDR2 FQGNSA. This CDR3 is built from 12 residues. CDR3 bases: TGTGCCAGCAGCCCGGGACGGCGGGTCCTCCACTTT. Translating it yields CASSPGRRVLHF.